These 31 T cell receptor beta chains were sequenced from one sample in a study of CD8+ T cells in alopecia areata. Following extraction, RNA underwent reverse transcription to cDNA, which served as the sequencing template. Assay used: immunoSEQ multiplex PCR; TCRdb lists only in-frame clones, some missing. The table lists 150,000 to 200,000 clones, approximately 49% of them singletons. The sample's treatment: oral pan-JAK inhibitor, 5-10 mg twice daily. Here the sequenced sample was CD8+ T cells sorted from blood, taken around week 54, from a patient treated with tofacitinib. These receptors were taken from a human donor with alopecia areata.

To note about this clone: This same CDR3 is encoded by further DNA sequences in the sample. The CDR3 spells CASSLAGGNQPQHF. CDR3 DNA: TGTGCCAGCAGCTTAGCGGGCGGGAATCAGCCCCAGCATTTT. The chain employs TRBV7-9 and TRBJ1-5; D uncertain. V shed 0 bases and J shed 4 bases, with 7 bases lying between them. The germline V gene encodes CDR1 SEHNR and CDR2 FQNEAQ (reference sequence). The CDR3 length is 14 residues.

This chain connects TRBV5-1 to TRBJ1-1; 7 bases map to TRBD1. Germline lookup yields CDR1 SGHRS and CDR2 YFSETQ. This CDR3 contains 12 residues. The trim removed 5 bases at V and 5 bases at J, leaving 3 bases unmatched. CDR3 bases: TGCGCCAGCAGACGGGACAGTACTGAAGCTTTCTTT. Translated: CASRRDSTEAFF.

The J gene is TRBJ2-3, the V gene TRBV12-5; D possibly corresponds to TRBD1 (7 bases). This CDR3 is built from 15 residues. Trimming shortened V by 1 base and J by 4 bases, and 12 bases separated the two germline ends. Germline CDR1 LGHNT, CDR2 FRNRAP. In DNA form, the CDR3 reads TGTGCTAGTGGTTTGGGGACAGGCGGGGCAGATACGCAGTATTTT. Residues: CASGLGTGGADTQYF.

The chain couples TRBV2 to TRBJ1-1; the D is unclear. CDR3 length: 11 amino acids. V lost 8 bases to trimming and J lost 6 bases, with 10 bases between them. Germline V gene data show CDR1 as SNHLY and CDR2 as FYNNEI. CDR3 sequence reads: CASAEKPEAFF. In nucleotides, the CDR3 is TGTGCCAGCGCAGAGAAGCCTGAAGCTTTCTTT.

This rearrangement joins TRBV9 to TRBJ2-7; D not resolved. CDR3 length equals 13 residues. Germline V gene lookup returns CDR1 SGDLS and CDR2 YYNGEE. The V end lost 7 bases, the J end lost 0 bases, and 11 bases lay between the germline ends. The CDR3 DNA reads TGTGCCAGCTCCCCAGGAGACTCCTACGAGCAGTACTTC. Translated, it gives CASSPGDSYEQYF.

CDR3 nucleotides: TGTGCCAGCGATGGCGGGGAGCTGTTTTTT. It yields the protein CASDGGELFF. The rearrangement uses TRBV6-6 and TRBJ2-2; D is unclear. The CDR3 has 10 residues. Germline CDR1 reads MNHNY; CDR2 reads SVGAGI (reference sequence). V shed 8 bases and J shed 7 bases, with 5 bases lying between them.

This clone has just a few counts. The chain uses TRBV29-1 and TRBJ2-1; 14 bases match TRBD2. This CDR3 contains 14 residues. The germline CDR1 and CDR2 sequences are SQVTM and ANQGSEA. J was trimmed by 6 bases and V by 3 bases; bases with no gene match: 1. The CDR3 sequence: CSVEGTSGGNEQFF. The CDR3 DNA follows: TGCAGCGTTGAGGGGACTAGCGGGGGCAATGAGCAGTTCTTC.

This chain joins TRBV15 and TRBJ1-5, with D unresolved. The V end lost 8 bases, the J end lost 2 bases, and 13 bases lay between the germline ends. The CDR3 loop spans 14 amino acids. CDR1 is LNHNV, CDR2 YYDKDF, per germline (reference sequence). The CDR3 DNA sequence: TGTGCCACCGGGCCAACAGAGGGCAATCAGCCCCAGCATTTT. This gives the protein CATGPTEGNQPQHF.

The V gene is TRBV7-8, the J gene TRBJ2-2; D ambiguous. Germline V CDR1 and CDR2: SGHVS, FQNEAQ. The germline V and J ends were trimmed by 1 base and 4 bases, with 16 bases remaining between them. The CDR3 runs to 17 residues. CDR3 in DNA: TGTGCCAGCAGCTTAGGGCGTGGGCTACGGATCACCGGGGAGCTGTTTTTT. Its translation is CASSLGRGLRITGELFF.

J is TRBJ2-3 and V is TRBV2, with D perhaps being TRBD1 or TRBD2 (5 bases each). Trimming removed 4 bases at V and 2 bases at J, with 7 bases between. The CDR3 spans 13 residues. From germline, CDR1 is SNHLY and CDR2 FYNNEI. Here the CDR3 DNA reads TGTGCCAGCAGTGCCGGGACCACAGATACGCAGTATTTT. It yields the protein CASSAGTTDTQYF.

V is TRBV29-1 and J is TRBJ1-4; D gene unclear. CDR3 length: 12 amino acids. V lost 4 bases and J lost 5, with 8 bases in between. Per germline, CDR1 SQVTM and CDR2 ANQGSEA. The chain's CDR3 is CSVGFSNEKLFF. In nucleotides, the CDR3 is TGCAGCGTTGGATTTTCCAATGAAAAACTGTTTTTT.

The rearrangement links TRBV29-1 to TRBJ2-7, with D perhaps given as TRBD1 or TRBD2 (5 bases each). CDR1 and CDR2 (germline): SQVTM, ANQGSEA. Trimming removed 6 bases at V and 1 base at J, with 19 bases between. This CDR3 spans 15 amino acids. CDR3 sequence: CSVRRLGSGSYEQYF. The DNA of the CDR3 is TGCAGCGTCAGGAGGTTAGGGTCAGGGTCCTACGAGCAGTACTTC.

V is TRBV14 and J is TRBJ2-1; no firm D call. Germline V gene data show CDR1 as SGHDN and CDR2 as FVKESK. Trimming pared 2 bases from V and 6 bases from J, leaving 14 bases between. This CDR3 has 15 amino acids. The CDR3 spells CASSQQTLSGNEQFF. The DNA for the CDR3 is TGTGCCAGCAGCCAACAAACCTTGTCCGGCAATGAGCAGTTCTTC.

The V and J genes are TRBV9 and TRBJ2-1; TRBD2 aligns across 8 bases. The CDR3 spans 15 residues. Germline V gives CDR1 SGDLS, CDR2 YYNGEE. The J segment lost 8 bases and the V segment lost 3 bases, leaving 10 bases of the junction unmatched. This CDR3 reads CASSAAGGLEDEQFF. The CDR3 region has the DNA TGTGCCAGCAGCGCTGCGGGGGGCCTTGAAGATGAGCAGTTCTTC.

The V gene is TRBV9, the J gene TRBJ2-3; D is ambiguous. Germline V gives CDR1 SGDLS, CDR2 YYNGEE. There are 14 residues in the CDR3. V lost 0 bases and J lost 2, with 7 bases in between. In DNA form, the CDR3 reads TGTGCCAGCAGCGTAGAAGGGAACACAGATACGCAGTATTTT. It codes for CASSVEGNTDTQYF.

Only a few counts were recorded for this clone. The rearrangement uses TRBV29-1 and TRBJ2-7; D uncertain. The CDR3 length is 12 residues. The germline V gene encodes CDR1 SQVTM and CDR2 ANQGSEA. V was shortened by 1 base and J by 2 bases, with 6 bases between the two germline ends. The CDR3 DNA reads TGCAGCGTTGAAGGGTTGACCTACGAGCAGTACTTC. Translating gives CSVEGLTYEQYF.

This sequence joins TRBV29-1 and TRBJ2-7; 8 nucleotides align to TRBD2. There are 14 residues in the CDR3. V trimming: 5 bases; J trimming: 0 bases; junction bases outside the gene matches: 6. CDR1 is SQVTM and CDR2 is ANQGSEA in the germline V gene. The CDR3 loop reads CSVRGGSSSYEQYF. CDR3 coding DNA: TGCAGCGTTCGGGGGGGGTCCTCCTCCTACGAGCAGTACTTC.

This clone was seen a few times. The chain recombines TRBV6-5 with TRBJ2-3, with 7 bases lining up with TRBD1. The germline gives CDR1 MNHEY, CDR2 SVGAGI. With V trimmed by 3 bases and J by 1 base, 4 bases remained unmatched. The CDR3 is 15 residues long. The CDR3 spells CASSYRDSGTDTQYF. The CDR3 region has the DNA TGTGCCAGCAGTTATCGGGACAGTGGCACAGATACGCAGTATTTT.

This clone occurred once. The chain recombines TRBV30 with TRBJ1-2; D might be TRBD1 (5 bases). The CDR3 runs to 15 residues. Germline V CDR1 and CDR2: GTSNPN, SVGIG (reference sequence). The germline V and J ends were trimmed by 2 bases and 0 bases, with 13 bases remaining between them. CDR3 sequence reads: CAWSPTGASNYGYTF. CDR3 sequence (DNA): TGTGCCTGGAGTCCCACAGGAGCCTCTAACTATGGCTACACCTTC.

This clone was counted only a few times. The J gene is TRBJ2-5, the V gene TRBV18, with 7 bases that match TRBD1. Trimming cost V 3 bases and J 0 bases; bases outside gene matches: 1. This CDR3 comprises 14 residues. From germline, CDR1 is KGHSH and CDR2 LQKENI. The CDR3 DNA sequence: TGTGCCAGCTCACCGGGACAGCACCAAGAGACCCAGTACTTC. Its protein product is CASSPGQHQETQYF.

The chain uses TRBV30 and TRBJ2-1; D call uncertain. The ends were cut back, 2 bases at V and 9 bases at J, with 8 bases in the middle. Germline V gene sequence: CDR1 GTSNPN, CDR2 SVGIG (reference sequence). The CDR3 length is 11 residues. The CDR3 DNA is TGTGCCTGGAGTATGGGCACTGAGCAGTTCTTC. Translated, it gives CAWSMGTEQFF.

V usage is TRBV7-2 and J usage is TRBJ2-3; 7 bases line up with TRBD2. Germline V CDR1 and CDR2: SGHTA, FQGNSA. The CDR3 length is 15 residues. V shed 3 bases, J shed 2 bases, and the junction held 5 bases outside the gene matches. The chain's CDR3 is CASSFLAEITDTQYF. As DNA, the CDR3 is TGTGCCAGCAGCTTTCTAGCGGAAATCACAGATACGCAGTATTTT. The full variable domain, in which reference TRBV7-2 and TRBJ2-3 provide the parts outside the CDR3, is GAGVSQSPSNKVTEKGKDVELRCDPISGHTALYWYRQSLGQGLEFLIYFQGNSAPDKSGLPSDRFSAERTGGSVSTLTIQRTQQEDSAVYLCASSFLAEITDTQYFGPGTRLTVL.

The chain couples TRBV6-4 to TRBJ1-2; perhaps TRBD1 as D (6 bases). Trimming left V 4 bases short and J 3 bases short, with 9 bases between. CDR1 is MRHNA and CDR2 is SNTAGT in the germline V gene. The CDR3 is 13 residues long. As DNA, the CDR3 is TGTGCCAGCAGTGCTGCAGGGGACTATGGCTACACCTTC. Residues: CASSAAGDYGYTF.

This rearrangement joins TRBV30 to TRBJ2-1, with a possible D match to TRBD2 (6 bases). Germline V lookup: CDR1 GTSNPN, CDR2 SVGIG (reference sequence). This CDR3 has 13 residues. The V end lost 5 bases, the J end lost 0 bases, and 8 bases lay between the germline ends. The CDR3 loop is CAWVADSYNEQFF. The DNA for the CDR3 is TGTGCCTGGGTAGCGGACTCCTACAATGAGCAGTTCTTC.

This clone was detected ten times or more. This chain uses TRBV11-2 with TRBJ2-2; D is ambiguous. The CDR3 is made up of 15 amino acids. V dropped 1 base and J dropped 4 bases, with 10 bases sitting between them. CDR1 SGHAT and CDR2 FQNNGV come from the germline V gene. The CDR3 region has the DNA TGTGCCAGCAGCTTAGTAGGGAAAGCCACCGGGGAGCTGTTTTTT. Encoded protein: CASSLVGKATGELFF.

This chain connects TRBV7-9 to TRBJ2-1, with 10 bases aligning to TRBD2. Germline-derived CDR1 and CDR2 are SEHNR and FQNEAQ (reference sequence). This CDR3 region has 16 residues. V gave up 1 base and J gave up 4 bases; unmatched junction bases: 4. CDR3 coding DNA: TGTGCCAGCAGCTTAGAAGTTAGCGGGGGGTACAATGAGCAGTTCTTC. Residues: CASSLEVSGGYNEQFF.

The rearrangement links TRBV5-8 to TRBJ2-5; D may correspond to TRBD1 or TRBD2 (6 bases each). The CDR3 is 15 residues long. Trimming took off 3 bases at V and 5 bases at J, with 17 bases between the two ends. Germline V lookup: CDR1 SGHTS, CDR2 YDEGEE. CDR3 amino acids: CASSSGGGAGETQYF. CDR3 nucleotide sequence: TGTGCCAGCAGCTCTGGGGGCGGGGCCGGGGAGACCCAGTACTTC.

The V gene is TRBV9, the J gene TRBJ2-7, with 11 bases that match TRBD1. The CDR3 loop spans 17 amino acids. The germline gives CDR1 SGDLS, CDR2 YYNGEE. Trimming removed 0 bases from V and 0 bases from J; junction bases left unmatched: 5. This chain's CDR3 is CASSVVLGQGDSYEQYF. CDR3 DNA: TGTGCCAGCAGCGTAGTACTGGGACAGGGGGACTCCTACGAGCAGTACTTC. Combining the CDR3 with reference TRBV9 and TRBJ2-7 gives the whole variable domain DSGVTQTPKHLITATGQRVTLRCSPRSGDLSVYWYQQSLDQGLQFLIQYYNGEERAKGNILERFSAQQFPDLHSELNLSSLELGDSALYFCASSVVLGQGDSYEQYFGPGTRLTVT.

The CDR3 DNA reads as TGTGCCAGCAGCTCGGACAGCATAGAGTGGGAGCAGTACTTC. This encodes CASSSDSIEWEQYF. The rearrangement uses TRBV5-6 and TRBJ2-7, with D perhaps matching TRBD1 (6 bases). This CDR3 spans 14 amino acids. V was trimmed by 3 bases and J by 7 bases, leaving 17 bases between them. In germline, CDR1 is SGHDT, CDR2 YYEEEE.

The genes are TRBV27 and TRBJ1-2; tentative D call: TRBD1 (5 bases). Between the trimmed V and J ends, which lost 5 bases and 0 bases, there was a span of 10 bases. Germline-derived CDR1 and CDR2 are MNHEY and SMNVEV (reference sequence). CDR3 length: 14 amino acids. Here the CDR3 reads CASSKGPSNYGYTF. The CDR3, as DNA: TGTGCCAGCAGTAAGGGGCCATCTAACTATGGCTACACCTTC.

This chain joins TRBV5-4 and TRBJ2-7; weak D call: TRBD1 (6 bases). The CDR3 has 16 amino acids. CDR1 and CDR2 from the germline V gene are SGHNT and YYREEE (reference sequence). V dropped 2 bases and J dropped 1 base, with 16 bases sitting between them. For the CDR3, the DNA is TGTGCCAGCAGCTTTATTTCCGCAGGGGAGTCCTACGAGCAGTACTTC. Amino acid sequence: CASSFISAGESYEQYF.